This T cell receptor (beta chain) is from a study of blood T cell repertoires in COVID-19. Study-level background: Spain, Italy and the United States supplied samples that represented acute and convalescent COVID-19. Nucleic acid was either cDNA or gDNA, and it came from T cells, B-cell-depleted T cells, or PBMCs.

Trimming took off 0 bases at V and 8 bases at J, with 14 bases between the two ends. Germline V CDR1 and CDR2: SGDLS, YYNGEE. CDR3 length: 15 amino acids. Original analysis: Estimates of nucleated cell counts were drawn from the amplification of reference gene primers. Clones were read by immunoSEQ multiplex PCR, and TCRdb kept only the in-frame ones, dropping some. Clone size and the V and J calls come from that table; the DNA yielded D and trimming. The sample holds approximately 180,000 clones; 88% are singletons and the top ten take roughly 5.6%. The material sequenced was peripheral blood. This TCR was sampled from a middle-aged man with active or convalescent COVID-19. The V call is TRBV9, the J call TRBJ1-4, with D perhaps TRBD1 (6 bases). The CDR3 loop reads CASSVDVGGGEKLFF. The CDR3 region has the DNA TGTGCCAGCAGCGTAGATGTCGGCGGGGGCGAAAAACTGTTTTTT.